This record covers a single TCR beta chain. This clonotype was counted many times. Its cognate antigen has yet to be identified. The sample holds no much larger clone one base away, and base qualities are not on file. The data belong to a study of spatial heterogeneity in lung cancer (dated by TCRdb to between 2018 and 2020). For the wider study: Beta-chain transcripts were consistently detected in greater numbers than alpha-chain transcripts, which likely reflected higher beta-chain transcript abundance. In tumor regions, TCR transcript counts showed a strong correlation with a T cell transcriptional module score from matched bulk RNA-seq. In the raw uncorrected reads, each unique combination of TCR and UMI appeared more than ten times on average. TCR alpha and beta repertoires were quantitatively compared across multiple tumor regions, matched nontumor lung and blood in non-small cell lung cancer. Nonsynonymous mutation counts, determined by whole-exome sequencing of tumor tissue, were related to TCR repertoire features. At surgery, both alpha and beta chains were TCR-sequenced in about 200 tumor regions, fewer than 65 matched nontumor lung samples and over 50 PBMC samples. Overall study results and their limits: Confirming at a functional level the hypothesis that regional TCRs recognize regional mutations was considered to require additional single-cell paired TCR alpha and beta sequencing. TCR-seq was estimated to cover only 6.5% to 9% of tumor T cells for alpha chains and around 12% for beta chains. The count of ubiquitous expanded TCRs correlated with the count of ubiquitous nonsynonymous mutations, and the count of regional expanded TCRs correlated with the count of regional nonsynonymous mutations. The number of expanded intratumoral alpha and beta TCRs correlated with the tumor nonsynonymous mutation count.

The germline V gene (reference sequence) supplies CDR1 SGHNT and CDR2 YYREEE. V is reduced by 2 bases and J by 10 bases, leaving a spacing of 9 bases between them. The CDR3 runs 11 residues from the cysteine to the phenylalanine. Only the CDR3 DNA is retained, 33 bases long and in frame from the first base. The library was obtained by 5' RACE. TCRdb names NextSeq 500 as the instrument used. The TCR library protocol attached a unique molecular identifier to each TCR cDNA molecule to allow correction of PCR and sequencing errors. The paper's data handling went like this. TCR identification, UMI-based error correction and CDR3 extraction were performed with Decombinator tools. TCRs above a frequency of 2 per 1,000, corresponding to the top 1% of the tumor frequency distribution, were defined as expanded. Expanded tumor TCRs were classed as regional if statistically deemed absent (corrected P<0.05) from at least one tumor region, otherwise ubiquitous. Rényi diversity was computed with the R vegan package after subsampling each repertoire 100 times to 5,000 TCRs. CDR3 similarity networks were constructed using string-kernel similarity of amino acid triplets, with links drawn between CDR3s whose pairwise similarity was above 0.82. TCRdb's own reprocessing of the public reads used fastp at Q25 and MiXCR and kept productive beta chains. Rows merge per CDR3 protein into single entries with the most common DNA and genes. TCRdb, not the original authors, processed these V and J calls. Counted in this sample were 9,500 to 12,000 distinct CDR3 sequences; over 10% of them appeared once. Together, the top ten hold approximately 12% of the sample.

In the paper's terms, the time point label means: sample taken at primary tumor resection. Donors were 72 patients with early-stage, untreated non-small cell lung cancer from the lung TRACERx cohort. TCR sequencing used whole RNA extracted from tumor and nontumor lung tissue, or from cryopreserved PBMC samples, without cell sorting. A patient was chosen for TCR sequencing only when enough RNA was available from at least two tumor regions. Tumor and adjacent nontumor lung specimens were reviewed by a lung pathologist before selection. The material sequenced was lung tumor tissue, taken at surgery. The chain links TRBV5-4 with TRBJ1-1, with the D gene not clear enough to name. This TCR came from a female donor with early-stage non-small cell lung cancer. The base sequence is TGTGCCAGCAGCTTTCTACACGTAGCTTTCTTT. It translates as CASSFLHVAFF.